The 10 T cell receptor beta chains below all came from one sample that was sequenced in a study of graft-versus-host responses after intestinal transplantation. The table came from immunoSEQ multiplex PCR; TCRdb's copy has only in-frame clones and leaves some out. The sample has about 19,000 clones, about 80% seen once. The source material was PBMCs, sampled 14 days after transplant. The receptors originated from a human patient who received an intestinal transplant, so some T cells may come from the graft donor.

The V gene is TRBV7-2, the J gene TRBJ1-2, with TRBD1 matching 8 bases. V lost 5 bases and J lost 5; bases outside the gene matches: 7. Per the germline V gene, CDR1 is SGHTA and CDR2 is FQGNSA. The CDR3 covers 14 residues. CDR3 sequence: CASSPWTGTYGYTF. The CDR3 DNA sequence: TGTGCCAGCAGCCCCTGGACAGGGACTTATGGCTACACCTTC.

CDR3 sequence: CAISWWASYEQYF. CDR3 DNA sequence: TGTGCCATCAGTTGGTGGGCGTCCTACGAGCAGTACTTC. The J gene is TRBJ2-7, the V gene TRBV10-3; D gene ambiguous. CDR1 and CDR2 (germline): ENHRY, SYGVKD. Trimming shortened V by 5 bases and J by 1 base, and 9 bases separated the two germline ends. The CDR3 consists of 13 residues.

V usage is TRBV9 and J usage is TRBJ2-1; D perhaps matches TRBD1 (6 bases). The CDR3 sequence is 14 residues long. The germline V gene encodes CDR1 SGDLS and CDR2 YYNGEE. Trimming took off 4 bases at V and 8 bases at J, with 16 bases between the two ends. CDR3 DNA sequence: TGTGCCAGCAGCCTAAGTACAGGGTGGCATGAGCAGTTCTTC. The encoded protein is CASSLSTGWHEQFF.

The rearrangement links TRBV9 to TRBJ2-3; 9 nucleotides agree with TRBD2. Germline lookup yields CDR1 SGDLS and CDR2 YYNGEE. After removal of 0 bases from V and 6 bases from J, the junction contained 11 bases not matched to a gene. The CDR3 is made up of 17 amino acids. Written as DNA, the CDR3 is TGTGCCAGCAGCGTAGGTAGCGGGGGACTGTCCGGGGATACGCAGTATTTT. This codes for CASSVGSGGLSGDTQYF.

V is TRBV4-1 and J is TRBJ1-1; D not certain. V was cut by 0 bases and J by 0 bases, with 26 bases left in between. The CDR3 extends over 21 amino acids. Germline CDR1 reads MGHRA; CDR2 reads YSYEKL. As DNA, the CDR3 is TGCGCCAGCAGCCAAGATGATACGTGGAGAGTTTTAAAGCGATTGAACACTGAAGCTTTCTTT. Translating it yields CASSQDDTWRVLKRLNTEAFF.

V usage is TRBV19 and J usage is TRBJ2-5; TRBD2 might be the D (6 bases). The DNA end lines up better with TRBJ2-7; the J call may be wrong. The germline V gene encodes CDR1 LNHDA and CDR2 SQIVND (reference sequence). The CDR3 extends over 13 amino acids. CDR3 sequence reads: CAISAGPSYEQYF. In DNA form, the CDR3 reads TGTGCCATCTCGGCGGGGCCCTCCTACGAGCAGTACTTC.

V usage is TRBV10-3 and J usage is TRBJ2-3, with 10 bases matching TRBD2. The CDR3 spans 15 residues. Unmatched junction bases numbered 5, after V lost 6 bases and J lost 2 bases. Per the germline V gene, CDR1 is ENHRY and CDR2 is SYGVKD. The CDR3 nucleotides read TGTGCCATCAGGACTAGCGGGTCTGACACAGATACGCAGTATTTT. Translated, it gives CAIRTSGSDTDTQYF.

This clone was detected once. The chain has TRBV21-1 and TRBJ1-1; the table's D gene call, TRBD1, was not cross checked with the DNA. TRBV21-1 is a documented pseudogene. CDR3 length: 17 amino acids. The CDR3: CASSKAGTGPWNTEAFF. The CDR3 region has the DNA TGTGCCAGCAGCAAAGCCGGGACAGGTCCATGGAACACTGAAGCTTTCTTT.

This rearrangement joins TRBV6-1 to TRBJ1-1; tentatively, D is TRBD1 (6 bases). Germline V gene sequence: CDR1 MNHNS, CDR2 SASEGT. Trimming removed 6 bases from V and 3 bases from J, with 14 bases in between. The CDR3 is made up of 14 amino acids. The CDR3 protein is CASSLRGSDTEAFF. The CDR3 DNA sequence: TGTGCCAGCAGCCTCAGGGGCAGTGACACTGAAGCTTTCTTT.

The chain recombines TRBV4-1 with TRBJ1-1; TRBD1 matches 7 bases. There are 16 residues in the CDR3. J gave up 5 bases and V 4 bases, and 13 bases lay outside the gene matches. The germline CDR1 and CDR2 sequences are MGHRA and YSYEKL. CDR3 in amino acids: CASSPIGQAIGTEAFF. The CDR3 region has the DNA TGCGCCAGCAGCCCCATTGGACAGGCGATAGGAACTGAAGCTTTCTTT.